One and the same sample provided the 24 T cell receptor beta chains below, sequenced in a study of CD8 T cells in Susac syndrome. RNA, at about 0.45 to 1 ug, was reverse transcribed with random hexamers. MiXCR, applied by TCRdb to the immunoSEQ multiplex PCR reads, yields one record per CDR3 protein. The sample has 110,000 or so distinct CDR3 sequences; roughly 91% are singletons. Sequencing was done on a sample of CD4+ T cells from PBMCs. Every receptor here comes from a human donor in good health.

The genes are TRBV20-1 and TRBJ2-7, with D unclear. CDR1 and CDR2 from the germline V gene are DFQATT and SNEGSKA (reference sequence). V was clipped by 0 bases and J by 3 bases, with 3 bases between them. This CDR3 has 11 amino acids. The CDR3 here is CSARDIYEQYF. The CDR3 DNA reads TGCAGTGCTAGAGATATCTACGAGCAGTACTTC.

The chain uses TRBV29-1 and TRBJ2-5, with D tentatively TRBD1 (6 bases). There are 13 residues in the CDR3. Germline lookup yields CDR1 SQVTM and CDR2 ANQGSEA. V shed 4 bases and J shed 5 bases, with 14 bases lying between them. The CDR3 DNA follows: TGCAGCGTTGGAAGGACAGAAAGGGAGACCCAGTACTTC. The encoded protein is CSVGRTERETQYF.

V and J are TRBV6-2 or TRBV6-3 and TRBJ2-1, with 11 bases lining up with TRBD2. The CDR3 has 20 amino acids. Germline V CDR1 and CDR2: MNHEY, SVGEGT. Unmatched junction bases numbered 15, after V lost 0 bases and J lost 5 bases. CDR3 sequence reads: CASSYSILAGLAAKDNEQFF. Here the CDR3 DNA reads TGTGCCAGCAGTTACTCGATCCTTGCGGGACTAGCGGCGAAAGACAATGAGCAGTTCTTC.

V gene TRBV27 combines with J gene TRBJ1-2; tentatively, D is TRBD1 (5 bases). V lost 7 bases and J lost 0, with 15 bases in between. The CDR3 spans 15 residues. The V gene's germline CDR1 is MNHEY and CDR2 SMNVEV (reference sequence). The CDR3 region is CASTPGPGTNYGYTF. The DNA of the CDR3 is TGTGCCAGCACCCCGGGACCGGGAACTAACTATGGCTACACCTTC.

The rearrangement links TRBV27 to TRBJ2-2, with a tentative D call TRBD2 (6 bases). The germline CDR1 and CDR2 sequences are MNHEY and SMNVEV (reference sequence). The CDR3 sequence is 16 residues long. With 10 bases removed from V and 3 bases from J, the gap between germline ends came to 21 bases. CDR3 in DNA: TGTGCCACCCAGTTTAAAGCGGGCATCTACACCGGGGAGCTGTTTTTT. As protein: CATQFKAGIYTGELFF.

The chain recombines TRBV12-3 or TRBV12-4 with TRBJ2-7; D gene ambiguous. V dropped 3 bases and J dropped 6 bases, with 9 bases sitting between them. The CDR3 is made up of 12 amino acids. The CDR3: CASSFTALEQYF. CDR3 sequence (DNA): TGTGCCAGCAGTTTTACGGCGCTCGAGCAGTACTTC.

The chain uses TRBV20-1 and TRBJ2-7; TRBD2 might be the D (5 bases). The germline CDR1 and CDR2 sequences are DFQATT and SNEGSKA (reference sequence). This CDR3 contains 13 residues. Trimming took 5 bases from V and 7 from J, leaving 18 bases between them. The CDR3 sequence is CSAPTAGLLEQYF. Written as DNA, the CDR3 is TGCAGTGCTCCTACCGCAGGACTTCTAGAGCAGTACTTC.

The J gene is TRBJ2-6, the V gene TRBV6-5, with D possibly TRBD1 on 5 matching bases. This CDR3 is 15 amino acids long. Germline CDR1 reads MNHEY; CDR2 reads SVGAGI. V lost 7 bases to trimming and J lost 4 bases, with 14 bases between them. The CDR3 sequence: CASTRQLSGANVLTF. The CDR3 coding sequence is TGTGCCAGCACCCGACAGTTAAGCGGGGCCAACGTCCTGACTTTC.

The rearrangement joins TRBV15 to TRBJ1-2; D unresolved. The CDR3 is 12 amino acids. From germline, CDR1 is LNHNV and CDR2 YYDKDF (reference sequence). With 2 bases removed from V and 8 bases from J, the gap between germline ends came to 9 bases. The CDR3 region is CATSRPGSGYTF. The CDR3 coding sequence is TGTGCCACCAGCAGACCGGGGAGCGGCTACACCTTC.

This rearrangement joins TRBV28 to TRBJ1-1; no reliable D call. The germline V gene has CDR1 MDHEN and CDR2 SYDVKM. CDR3 length: 15 amino acids. The ends were cut back, 5 bases at V and 5 bases at J, with 18 bases in the middle. The CDR3 region has the DNA TGTGCCAGCAGTCCCCGGAACACGCGACGTACTGAAGCTTTCTTT. Protein sequence: CASSPRNTRRTEAFF.

This rearrangement joins TRBV9 to TRBJ1-5; D gene unclear. V lost 0 bases and J lost 7, with 11 bases in between. This CDR3 spans 14 amino acids. Germline V gene lookup returns CDR1 SGDLS and CDR2 YYNGEE. CDR3 nucleotides: TGTGCCAGCAGCGTAGGTGGAGGGTCCCAGCCCCAGCATTTT. It specifies CASSVGGGSQPQHF.

J is TRBJ2-6 and V is TRBV21-1; TRBD2 is the table's D call, not checked against the DNA. TRBV21-1 is deemed a pseudogene. The CDR3 has 17 residues. The CDR3 loop reads CASSKSSRGSGANVLTF. Written as DNA, the CDR3 is TGTGCCAGCAGCAAGAGTAGTCGGGGCTCTGGGGCCAACGTCCTGACTTTC.

The chain combines TRBV6-5 with TRBJ1-1; D not certain. Germline V gives CDR1 MNHEY, CDR2 SVGAGI. Trimming removed 4 bases at V and 2 bases at J, with 11 bases between. CDR3 length: 14 amino acids. The CDR3 here is CASSLLEINTEAFF. The CDR3 nucleotides read TGTGCCAGCAGTTTGCTCGAGATAAACACTGAAGCTTTCTTT.

V gene TRBV3-1 combines with J gene TRBJ2-6; 9 bases line up with TRBD1. The V gene's germline CDR1 is LGHDT and CDR2 YNNKEL (reference sequence). V dropped 4 bases and J dropped 0; count of bases not matched to a gene: 16. The CDR3 extends over 21 amino acids. The CDR3 loop is CASSRGGALGQGFSGANVLTF. CDR3 in DNA: TGTGCCAGCAGCCGAGGTGGGGCCTTGGGACAGGGATTCTCTGGGGCCAACGTCCTGACTTTC.

This clonotype was seen a single time. J is TRBJ1-2 and V is TRBV7-9, with D hard to call. The CDR3 totals 15 residues. Germline V gives CDR1 SEHNR, CDR2 FQNEAQ (reference sequence). The germline V and J ends were trimmed by 1 base and 7 bases, with 16 bases remaining between them. In DNA form, the CDR3 reads TGTGCCAGCAGCTTAGGGGCGGCGTTGGGTGGTGGCTACACCTTC. Its translation: CASSLGAALGGGYTF.

This clonotype has a single count. The CDR3 DNA is TGTGCCAGCAGCTTTATCGGGACAGGGTTGAACACTGAAGCTTTCTTT. It translates to CASSFIGTGLNTEAFF. The chain couples TRBV13 to TRBJ1-1; TRBD1 matches at 9 bases. V lost 3 bases to trimming and J lost 0 bases; unmatched junction nucleotides: 5. CDR1 is PRHDT and CDR2 is FYEKMQ in the germline V gene (reference sequence). This CDR3 spans 16 amino acids.

The rearrangement uses TRBV20-1 and TRBJ1-5; 8 bases line up with TRBD1. CDR3 length: 14 amino acids. Germline V lookup: CDR1 DFQATT, CDR2 SNEGSKA (reference sequence). Trimming took 3 bases from V and 7 from J; bases not matched to a gene: 8. The DNA of the CDR3 is TGCAGTGCTAGTTCAGGACAGGGAGGACAGCCCCAGCATTTT. Protein product: CSASSGQGGQPQHF.

The gene calls are TRBV7-9 and TRBJ2-5; TRBD1 is a possible D gene (5 bases). V was cut by 1 base and J by 2 bases, with 8 bases left in between. CDR1 and CDR2 from the germline V gene are SEHNR and FQNEAQ (reference sequence). The CDR3 extends over 14 amino acids. CDR3 protein: CASSLGQGQETQYF. The CDR3 nucleotides read TGTGCCAGCAGCTTAGGGCAGGGACAAGAGACCCAGTACTTC.

This chain links TRBV12-3 or TRBV12-4 with TRBJ1-1; D not resolved. The V end lost 0 bases, the J end lost 0 bases, and 2 bases lay between the germline ends. The CDR3 runs 13 residues. The CDR3 sequence is CASSLAVNTEAFF. For the CDR3, the DNA is TGTGCCAGCAGTTTAGCGGTGAACACTGAAGCTTTCTTT.

The DNA of the CDR3 is TGCGCCAGCAGCCAAGATCGGATTGCCTGGAGCGGCTACACCTTC. Translated, it gives CASSQDRIAWSGYTF. V is TRBV4-1 and J is TRBJ1-2; D remains unclear. V was pared by 0 bases and J by 8 bases, with 16 bases between. From germline, CDR1 is MGHRA and CDR2 YSYEKL. The CDR3 is 15 amino acids.

The rearrangement uses TRBV19 and TRBJ2-7, with D uncertain. The germline CDR1 and CDR2 sequences are LNHDA and SQIVND (reference sequence). The CDR3 is made up of 14 amino acids. The V gene lost 4 bases and the J gene lost 4 bases, with 14 bases spanning the gap. This CDR3 is CASSTSYPPYEQYF. The CDR3, as DNA: TGTGCCAGTAGTACCTCCTACCCCCCGTACGAGCAGTACTTC.

V gene TRBV6-6 combines with J gene TRBJ2-1, with 7 nucleotides matching TRBD2. From germline, CDR1 is MNHNY and CDR2 SVGAGI (reference sequence). V dropped 6 bases and J dropped 5; count of bases not matched to a gene: 10. The length of the CDR3 is 15 residues. The CDR3 here is CASREKSGVDNEQFF. The CDR3 DNA reads TGTGCCAGCAGAGAAAAAAGCGGGGTCGACAATGAGCAGTTCTTC.

J is TRBJ2-7 and V is TRBV7-2; 7 bases line up with TRBD1. V shed 1 base, J shed 6 bases, and the junction held 6 bases outside the gene matches. Germline V gene data show CDR1 as SGHTA and CDR2 as FQGNSA. The length of the CDR3 is 14 residues. CDR3 DNA: TGTGCCAGCAGCTTAGGGACAGGAGGTACCGAGCAGTACTTC. Amino acid sequence: CASSLGTGGTEQYF.

V usage is TRBV2 and J usage is TRBJ2-3; no clear D gene. The germline V and J ends were trimmed by 2 bases and 1 base, with 4 bases remaining between them. CDR1 is SNHLY and CDR2 is FYNNEI in the germline V gene. The CDR3 covers 13 residues. The CDR3 region has the DNA TGTGCCAGCAGTGAATACCGCACAGATACGCAGTATTTT. Its translation is CASSEYRTDTQYF. Supplemented by reference TRBV2 and TRBJ2-3, the full variable domain reads EPEVTQTPSHQVTQMGQEVILRCVPISNHLYFYWYRQILGQKVEFLVSFYNNEISEKSEIFDDQFSVERPDGSNFTLKIRSTKLEDSAMYFCASSEYRTDTQYFGPGTRLTVL.